A single sample gave rise to the 25 T cell receptor beta chains below, sequenced in a study of T cells after posttransplantation cyclophosphamide. TCRdb keeps only in-frame clones here, not all; method: immunoSEQ multiplex PCR. The sample shows fewer than 15,000 clones, around 2% of them seen only once. A marrow graft followed busulfan-fludarabine conditioning, with cyclophosphamide on days +3 and +4. The sequencing here drew on PBMCs, taken after allogeneic stem cell transplant with posttransplant cyclophosphamide. The receptors come from a male patient in his thirties who received an allogeneic stem cell transplant from a related donor, was CMV-positive, and had no GVHD. Part of the T cell pool may stem from the graft donor.

A few counts support this clone. The chain employs TRBV12-5 and TRBJ2-2, with 9 positions matching TRBD2. The CDR3 loop spans 18 amino acids. Germline CDR1 and CDR2: LGHNT and FRNRAP. With V trimmed by 2 bases and J by 8 bases, 15 bases remained unmatched. CDR3 coding DNA: TGTGCTAGTGGTTTGCCGCGCCCGGGACTAGCATCCTCTGGGGAGCTGTTTTTT. Translation: CASGLPRPGLASSGELFF.

This clone was observed a few times. The chain has TRBV7-9 and TRBJ2-7; the D gene is possibly TRBD1 (6 bases). CDR3 length: 14 residues. Per germline, CDR1 SEHNR and CDR2 FQNEAQ (reference sequence). Trimming cost V 2 bases and J 2 bases, with 10 bases left between them. Here the CDR3 DNA reads TGTGCCAGCAGCTTATGGGGGCCGACCTACGAGCAGTACTTC. As protein: CASSLWGPTYEQYF.

J is TRBJ2-7 and V is TRBV30; TRBD2 aligns across 9 bases. This CDR3 region has 14 residues. The germline CDR1 and CDR2 sequences are GTSNPN and SVGIG (reference sequence). Germline trimming cut 3 bases from V and 4 bases from J; bases unmatched to any gene: 7. The CDR3 loop is CAWSHTSGGYEQYF. DNA of the CDR3: TGTGCCTGGAGCCATACCAGCGGGGGGTACGAGCAGTACTTC.

The rearrangement uses TRBV13 and TRBJ2-1; TRBD1 aligns across 8 bases. CDR3 length: 16 amino acids. V was clipped by 1 base and J by 6 bases; unmatched bases: 8. Germline CDR1 and CDR2: PRHDT and FYEKMQ (reference sequence). CDR3 in DNA: TGTGCCAGCAGCTTAGCAGGGGGCCGTTTTAGCAATGAGCAGTTCTTC. It is translated as CASSLAGGRFSNEQFF.

This clone occurred a few times. The J gene is TRBJ1-2, the V gene TRBV5-4; D might be TRBD1 (5 bases). This CDR3 spans 13 amino acids. Germline loops: CDR1 SGHNT, CDR2 YYREEE (reference sequence). V gave up 4 bases and J gave up 5 bases, with 12 bases separating them. The CDR3 is CASSAPGGYGYTF. CDR3 coding DNA: TGTGCCAGCAGCGCGCCGGGGGGATATGGCTACACCTTC.

This chain connects TRBV6-1 to TRBJ1-1, with TRBD1 matching over 11 bases. The V gene end was trimmed by 3 bases and the J gene end by 6 bases; junction bases not matched to a gene: 6. The CDR3 loop spans 15 amino acids. The germline V gene has CDR1 MNHNS and CDR2 SASEGT. The CDR3 region is CASSERTGGSAEAFF. CDR3 coding DNA: TGTGCCAGCAGTGAGCGGACAGGGGGCTCGGCTGAAGCTTTCTTT.

The sample holds a few counts of this clone. The chain uses TRBV29-1 and TRBJ1-1; 7 bases are shared with TRBD1. From germline, CDR1 is SQVTM and CDR2 ANQGSEA. After removal of 2 bases from V and 4 bases from J, the junction contained 16 bases not matched to a gene. This CDR3 has 17 amino acids. This CDR3 is CSVEQPGGKFLFTEAFF. The CDR3 DNA is TGCAGCGTTGAACAGCCAGGGGGAAAATTCCTATTCACTGAAGCTTTCTTT.

This clone was picked up a small number of times. The chain recombines TRBV25-1 with TRBJ2-7; 7 bases line up with TRBD1. In germline, CDR1 is MGHDK, CDR2 SYGVNS. The CDR3 spans 14 residues. V lost 5 bases and J lost 3; bases outside the gene matches: 7. CDR3 amino acids: CASSLGTEVYEQYF. The DNA for the CDR3 is TGTGCCAGCAGTCTCGGGACAGAGGTCTACGAGCAGTACTTC.

The sample holds a few counts of this clone. The rearrangement links TRBV19 to TRBJ2-3, with 7 positions matching TRBD2. The CDR3 covers 14 residues. Germline V gene sequence: CDR1 LNHDA, CDR2 SQIVND (reference sequence). Trimming at V came to 4 bases and at J to 2 bases, leaving 3 bases not matched to a gene. The CDR3, as DNA: TGTGCCAGTAGTACCGGACTAGTCACAGATACGCAGTATTTT. Protein sequence: CASSTGLVTDTQYF.

This clone was counted only a few times. J is TRBJ2-1 and V is TRBV7-3; TRBD2 matches 11 bases. CDR1 is SGHTA and CDR2 is FQGTGA in the germline V gene. V shed 4 bases, J shed 0 bases, and the junction held 5 bases outside the gene matches. The CDR3 contains 17 residues. CDR3 region: CASSSTSGSTSYNEQFF. CDR3 DNA sequence: TGTGCCAGCAGCTCAACTAGCGGGAGTACCTCCTACAATGAGCAGTTCTTC.

This clone has only a few counts. J is TRBJ2-1 and V is TRBV9; D possibly corresponds to TRBD2 (5 bases). Germline V lookup: CDR1 SGDLS, CDR2 YYNGEE. The CDR3 totals 15 residues. V was shortened by 4 bases and J by 8 bases, with 19 bases between the two germline ends. This CDR3 is CASSKASLWTDEQFF. The DNA for the CDR3 is TGTGCCAGCAGCAAGGCTAGCCTATGGACGGATGAGCAGTTCTTC. Based on the CDR3 plus reference TRBV9 and TRBJ2-1, the full variable domain is DSGVTQTPKHLITATGQRVTLRCSPRSGDLSVYWYQQSLDQGLQFLIQYYNGEERAKGNILERFSAQQFPDLHSELNLSSLELGDSALYFCASSKASLWTDEQFFGPGTRLTVL.

The table lists this clone with a few counts. V usage is TRBV6-5 and J usage is TRBJ2-5, with TRBD1 as a possible D gene (5 bases). Trimming pared 1 base from V and 5 bases from J, leaving 8 bases between. Looked up from germline, CDR1 is MNHEY and CDR2 is SVGAGI. CDR3 size: 13 residues. The DNA of the CDR3 is TGTGCCAGCAGTTACTTTTCAGGGGAGACCCAGTACTTC. Its translation: CASSYFSGETQYF.

This clone has a handful of counts. The chain couples TRBV27 to TRBJ2-7, with 15 bases lining up with TRBD2. Trimming at V came to 3 bases and at J to 3 bases, leaving 6 bases not matched to a gene. This CDR3 spans 17 amino acids. Germline V gene lookup returns CDR1 MNHEY and CDR2 SMNVEV (reference sequence). CDR3 amino acids: CASSLRGTSGGSYEQYF. As DNA, the CDR3 is TGTGCCAGCAGTTTGAGGGGGACTAGCGGGGGGAGCTACGAGCAGTACTTC.

The rearrangement joins TRBV18 to TRBJ1-4, with TRBD1 as a possible D gene (6 bases). CDR3 length: 13 residues. Trimming stripped 5 bases from V and 7 bases from J, with 11 bases between. The V gene's germline CDR1 is KGHSH and CDR2 LQKENI. Here the CDR3 DNA reads TGTGCCAGCTCAAGACAGGTTGGTGAAAAACTGTTTTTT. Translation: CASSRQVGEKLFF.

This clone was observed a handful of times. V usage is TRBV7-9 and J usage is TRBJ1-6, with D tentatively TRBD1 (5 bases). CDR1 and CDR2 (germline): SEHNR, FQNEAQ (reference sequence). CDR3 length: 15 residues. Trimming left V 5 bases short and J 5 bases short, with 13 bases between. The CDR3: CASSPQVPDNSPLHF. In DNA, the CDR3 is TGTGCCAGCAGCCCACAGGTCCCAGATAATTCACCCCTCCACTTT.

The sample holds a few counts of this clone. The chain uses TRBV9 and TRBJ2-3; TRBD2 might be the D (5 bases). V was cut by 2 bases and J by 14 bases, with 21 bases left in between. The length of the CDR3 is 14 residues. Per germline, CDR1 SGDLS and CDR2 YYNGEE. CDR3 nucleotides: TGTGCCAGCAGCGTTTATCCCAGGACTGATAAGTCGTATTTT. Amino acid sequence: CASSVYPRTDKSYF.

Here the CDR3 reads CASSPQGGGHTYEQYF. CDR3 coding DNA: TGTGCCAGCAGCCCACAGGGCGGGGGGCACACCTACGAGCAGTACTTC. The V gene is TRBV11-2, the J gene TRBJ2-7, with 8 bases aligning to TRBD2. This CDR3 spans 16 amino acids. Germline V gives CDR1 SGHAT, CDR2 FQNNGV. The ends lost 5 bases at V and 2 bases at J; junction bases unmatched: 11. The variable domain in full, with the rest retrieved from reference TRBV11-2 and TRBJ2-7, is EAGVAQSPRYKIIEKRQSVAFWCNPISGHATLYWYQQILGQGPKLLIQFQNNGVVDDSQLPKDRFSAERLKGVDSTLKIQPAKLEDSAVYLCASSPQGGGHTYEQYFGPGTRLTVT.

This clone was observed a handful of times. The chain couples TRBV29-1 to TRBJ2-5, with D possibly matching TRBD2 (5 bases). Trimming removed 4 bases from V and 5 bases from J, with 11 bases in between. CDR3 length: 12 residues. Per the germline V gene, CDR1 is SQVTM and CDR2 is ANQGSEA. The CDR3 DNA reads as TGCAGCGTTGTCATCCGGGGTGAGACCCAGTACTTC. It codes for CSVVIRGETQYF.

The genes are TRBV11-2 and TRBJ2-2; 8 bases line up with TRBD2. CDR3 length: 17 residues. Germline loops: CDR1 SGHAT, CDR2 FQNNGV. V was clipped by 0 bases and J by 4 bases; unmatched bases: 7. In DNA, the CDR3 is TGTGCCAGCAGCTTAGAGCGGGTTAGCGGGACCACCGGGGAGCTGTTTTTT. As protein: CASSLERVSGTTGELFF. Based on the CDR3 plus reference TRBV11-2 and TRBJ2-2, the full variable domain is EAGVAQSPRYKIIEKRQSVAFWCNPISGHATLYWYQQILGQGPKLLIQFQNNGVVDDSQLPKDRFSAERLKGVDSTLKIQPAKLEDSAVYLCASSLERVSGTTGELFFGEGSRLTVL.

The chain recombines TRBV4-1 with TRBJ2-1; no clear D. Deletions cut 0 bases from V and 1 base from J, with 7 bases between. This CDR3 has 15 amino acids. Germline assignment: CDR1 MGHRA and CDR2 YSYEKL. CDR3 sequence: CASSQEFTSYNEQFF. CDR3 bases: TGCGCCAGCAGCCAAGAGTTTACTTCCTACAATGAGCAGTTCTTC.

In this sample, this clone is medium-sized. The chain couples TRBV9 to TRBJ2-7, with 13 bases identical to TRBD2. Germline CDR1 is SGDLS and CDR2 is YYNGEE. CDR3 length: 18 amino acids. J gave up 2 bases and V 3 bases, and 11 bases lay outside the gene matches. DNA of the CDR3: TGTGCCAGCAGCGGAGGGACTAGCGGGATGTCTTCCCCCTACGAGCAGTACTTC. This sequence encodes CASSGGTSGMSSPYEQYF.

This sequence joins TRBV7-9 and TRBJ1-1; TRBD1 might be the D (5 bases). V was pared by 2 bases and J by 0 bases, with 13 bases between. The CDR3 is 16 amino acids. The germline gives CDR1 SEHNR, CDR2 FQNEAQ (reference sequence). CDR3 in amino acids: CASSLSGWGVNTEAFF. CDR3 bases: TGTGCCAGCAGCTTATCCGGCTGGGGGGTGAACACTGAAGCTTTCTTT.

The chain has TRBV19 and TRBJ2-1, with a tentative D call TRBD1 (5 bases). V was shortened by 0 bases and J by 4 bases, with 13 bases between the two germline ends. CDR1 is LNHDA and CDR2 is SQIVND in the germline V gene (reference sequence). This CDR3 has 16 residues. CDR3: CASSIDFVQGYNEQFF. The CDR3 nucleotides read TGTGCCAGTAGTATAGATTTCGTTCAGGGTTACAATGAGCAGTTCTTC.

The V and J genes are TRBV19 and TRBJ2-2; no clear D. From germline, CDR1 is LNHDA and CDR2 SQIVND (reference sequence). This CDR3 is 13 amino acids long. Trimming took 5 bases from V and 4 from J, leaving 8 bases between them. The CDR3: CASSPVPTGELFF. CDR3 in DNA: TGTGCCAGTAGTCCGGTTCCCACCGGGGAGCTGTTTTTT.

The J gene is TRBJ1-1, the V gene TRBV19; the D gene is possibly TRBD1 (5 bases). Trimming took 4 bases from V and 1 from J, leaving 13 bases between them. Germline values: CDR1 LNHDA, CDR2 SQIVND (reference sequence). This CDR3 contains 15 residues. The CDR3 protein is CASSKGAGQNTEAFF. CDR3 coding DNA: TGTGCCAGTAGTAAAGGGGCCGGGCAGAACACTGAAGCTTTCTTT.